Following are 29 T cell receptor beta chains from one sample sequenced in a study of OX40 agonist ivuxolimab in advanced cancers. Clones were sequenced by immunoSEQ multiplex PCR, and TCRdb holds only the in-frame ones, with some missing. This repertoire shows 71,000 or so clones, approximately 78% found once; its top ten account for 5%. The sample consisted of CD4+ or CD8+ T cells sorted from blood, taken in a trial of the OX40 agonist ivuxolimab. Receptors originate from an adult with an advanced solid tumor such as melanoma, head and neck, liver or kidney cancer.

The CDR3 DNA is TGCGCCAGCAGACGTGAGGGGAACACCGGGGAGCTGTTTTTT. This sequence encodes CASRREGNTGELFF. The rearrangement joins TRBV5-1 to TRBJ2-2, with D tentatively TRBD2 (5 bases). V was clipped by 5 bases and J by 1 base, with 9 bases between them. Looked up from germline, CDR1 is SGHRS and CDR2 is YFSETQ. The CDR3 covers 14 residues. Combining the CDR3 with reference TRBV5-1 and TRBJ2-2 gives the whole variable domain KAGVTQTPRYLIKTRGQQVTLSCSPISGHRSVSWYQQTPGQGLQFLFEYFSETQRNKGNFPGRFSGRQFSNSRSEMNVSTLELGDSALYLCASRREGNTGELFFGEGSRLTVL.

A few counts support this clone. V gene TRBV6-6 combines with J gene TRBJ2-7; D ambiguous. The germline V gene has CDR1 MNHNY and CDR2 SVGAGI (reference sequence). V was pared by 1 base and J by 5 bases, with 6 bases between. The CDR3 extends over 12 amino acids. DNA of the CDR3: TGTGCCAGCAGTTACTATACCGACGAGCAGTACTTC. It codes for CASSYYTDEQYF.

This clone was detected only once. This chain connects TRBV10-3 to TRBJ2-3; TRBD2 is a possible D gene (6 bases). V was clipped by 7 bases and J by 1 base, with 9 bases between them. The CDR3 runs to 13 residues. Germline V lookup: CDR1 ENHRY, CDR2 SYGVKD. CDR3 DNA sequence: TGTGCCATCAAAAGGGAGGGCACAGATACGCAGTATTTT. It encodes CAIKREGTDTQYF.

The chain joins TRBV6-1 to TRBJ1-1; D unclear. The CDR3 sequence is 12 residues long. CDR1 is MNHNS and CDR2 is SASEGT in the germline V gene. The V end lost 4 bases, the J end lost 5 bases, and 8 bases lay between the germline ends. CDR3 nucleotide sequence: TGTGCCAGCAGTGTACTAGCAACTGAAGCTTTCTTT. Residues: CASSVLATEAFF.

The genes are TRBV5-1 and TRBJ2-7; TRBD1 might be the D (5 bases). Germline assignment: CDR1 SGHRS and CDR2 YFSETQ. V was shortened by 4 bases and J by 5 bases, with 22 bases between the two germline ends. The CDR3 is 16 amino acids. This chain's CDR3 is CASSRRLSGNLDEQYF. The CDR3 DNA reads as TGCGCCAGCAGCCGCCGCCTATCAGGGAATCTTGACGAGCAGTACTTC.

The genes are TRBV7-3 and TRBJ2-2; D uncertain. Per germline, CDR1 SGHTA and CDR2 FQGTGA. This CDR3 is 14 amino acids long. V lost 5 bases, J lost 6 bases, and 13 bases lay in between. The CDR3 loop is CASSPAGVPGELFF. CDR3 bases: TGTGCCAGCAGCCCCGCTGGAGTACCCGGGGAGCTGTTTTTT.

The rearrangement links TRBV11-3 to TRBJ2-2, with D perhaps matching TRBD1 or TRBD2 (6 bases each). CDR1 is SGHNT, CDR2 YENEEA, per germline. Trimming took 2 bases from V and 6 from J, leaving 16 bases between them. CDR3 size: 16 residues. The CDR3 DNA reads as TGTGCCAGCAGCTTAAATGTGGGGGGCGGCCCCGGGGAGCTGTTTTTT. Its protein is CASSLNVGGGPGELFF.

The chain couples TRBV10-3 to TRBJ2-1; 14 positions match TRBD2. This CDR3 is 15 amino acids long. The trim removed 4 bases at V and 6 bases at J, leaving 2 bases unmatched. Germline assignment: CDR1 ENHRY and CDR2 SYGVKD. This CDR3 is CAISGGLAGVNEQFF. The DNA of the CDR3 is TGTGCCATCAGTGGGGGACTAGCGGGAGTCAATGAGCAGTTCTTC.

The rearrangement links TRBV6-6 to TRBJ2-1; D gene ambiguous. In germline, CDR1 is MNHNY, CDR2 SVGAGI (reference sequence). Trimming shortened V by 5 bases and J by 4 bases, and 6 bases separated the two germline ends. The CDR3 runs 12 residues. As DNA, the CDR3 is TGTGCCAGCAGTGTAGGGTACAATGAGCAGTTCTTC. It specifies CASSVGYNEQFF.

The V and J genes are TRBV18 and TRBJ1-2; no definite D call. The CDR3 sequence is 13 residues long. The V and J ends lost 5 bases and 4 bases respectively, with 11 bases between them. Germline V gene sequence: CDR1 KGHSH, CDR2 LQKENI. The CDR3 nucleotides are TGTGCCAGCTCAACGGGGAGGGCCTATGGCTACACCTTC. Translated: CASSTGRAYGYTF. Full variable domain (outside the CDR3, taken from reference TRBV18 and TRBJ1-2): NAGVMQNPRHLVRRRGQEARLRCSPMKGHSHVYWYRQLPEEGLKFMVYLQKENIIDESGMPKERFSAEFPKEGPSILRIQQVVRGDSAAYFCASSTGRAYGYTFGSGTRLTVV.

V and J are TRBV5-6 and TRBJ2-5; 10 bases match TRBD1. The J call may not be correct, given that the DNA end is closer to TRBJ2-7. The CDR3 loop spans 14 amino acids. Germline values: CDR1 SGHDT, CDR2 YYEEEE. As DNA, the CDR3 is TGTGCCAGCAGCCAGGGACAGGGGCCCACCGAGCAGTACTTC. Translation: CASSQGQGPTEQYF.

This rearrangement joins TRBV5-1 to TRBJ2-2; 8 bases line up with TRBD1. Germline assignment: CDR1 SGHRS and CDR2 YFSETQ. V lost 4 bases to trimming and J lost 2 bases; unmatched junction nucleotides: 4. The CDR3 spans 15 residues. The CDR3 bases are TGCGCCAGCAGCCACGACAGGGGCAACACCGGGGAGCTGTTTTTT. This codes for CASSHDRGNTGELFF.

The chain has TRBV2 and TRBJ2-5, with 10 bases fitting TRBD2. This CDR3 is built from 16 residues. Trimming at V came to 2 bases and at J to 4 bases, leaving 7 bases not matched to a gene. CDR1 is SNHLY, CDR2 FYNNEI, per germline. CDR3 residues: CASSELAGEGVETQYF. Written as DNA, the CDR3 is TGTGCCAGCAGTGAACTAGCGGGAGAAGGGGTAGAGACCCAGTACTTC.

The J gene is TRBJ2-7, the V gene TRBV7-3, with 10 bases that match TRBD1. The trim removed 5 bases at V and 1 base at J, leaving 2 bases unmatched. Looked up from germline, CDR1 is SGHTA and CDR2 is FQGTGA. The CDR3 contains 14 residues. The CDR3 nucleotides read TGTGCCAGCAGCCGGGACAGGGGATCCTACGAGCAGTACTTC. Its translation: CASSRDRGSYEQYF.

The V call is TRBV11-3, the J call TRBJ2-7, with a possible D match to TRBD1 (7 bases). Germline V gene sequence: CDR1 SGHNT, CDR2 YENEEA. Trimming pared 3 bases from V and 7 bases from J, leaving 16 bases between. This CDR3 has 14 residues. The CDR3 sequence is CASSFTRQGGEQYF. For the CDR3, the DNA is TGTGCCAGCAGCTTTACTAGACAGGGAGGAGAGCAGTACTTC.

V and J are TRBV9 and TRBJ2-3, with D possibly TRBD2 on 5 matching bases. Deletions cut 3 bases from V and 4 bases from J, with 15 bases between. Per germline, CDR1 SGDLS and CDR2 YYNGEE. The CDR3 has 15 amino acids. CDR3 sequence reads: CASSAGSSWADTQYF. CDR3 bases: TGTGCCAGCAGCGCCGGCTCTAGCTGGGCAGATACGCAGTATTTT.

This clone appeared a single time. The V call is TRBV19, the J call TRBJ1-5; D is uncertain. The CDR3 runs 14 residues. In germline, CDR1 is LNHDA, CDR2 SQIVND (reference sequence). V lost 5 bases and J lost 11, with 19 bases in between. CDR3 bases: TGTGCCAGTAGTCTAGGACTCACCAGAGGAGCCCAGCATTTT. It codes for CASSLGLTRGAQHF.

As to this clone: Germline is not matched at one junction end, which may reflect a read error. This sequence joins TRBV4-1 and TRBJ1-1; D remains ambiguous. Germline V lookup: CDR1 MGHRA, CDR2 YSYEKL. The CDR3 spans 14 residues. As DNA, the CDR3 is TGCGCCAGCAGCCAGTTACGCGGGAACAGTGAAGCTTTCTTT. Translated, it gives CASSQLRGNSEAFF.

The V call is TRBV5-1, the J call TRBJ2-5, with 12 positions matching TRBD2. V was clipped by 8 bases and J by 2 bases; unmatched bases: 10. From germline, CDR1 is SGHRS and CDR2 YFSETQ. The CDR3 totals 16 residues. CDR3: CARGLSTSGGQETQYF. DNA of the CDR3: TGCGCCAGGGGACTCTCTACTAGCGGGGGGCAAGAGACCCAGTACTTC.

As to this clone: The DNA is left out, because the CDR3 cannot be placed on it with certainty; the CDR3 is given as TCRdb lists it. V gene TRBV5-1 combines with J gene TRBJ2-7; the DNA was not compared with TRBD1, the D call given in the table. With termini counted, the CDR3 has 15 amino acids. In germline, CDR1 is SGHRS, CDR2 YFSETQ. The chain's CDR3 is CASSLGFGQGTGAHF.

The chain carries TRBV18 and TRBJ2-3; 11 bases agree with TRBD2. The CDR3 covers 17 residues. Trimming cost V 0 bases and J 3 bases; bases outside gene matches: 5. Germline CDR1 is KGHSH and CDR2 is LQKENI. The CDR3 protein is CASSPPWASGGTDTQYF. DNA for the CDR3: TGTGCCAGCTCACCACCTTGGGCTAGCGGGGGGACAGATACGCAGTATTTT.

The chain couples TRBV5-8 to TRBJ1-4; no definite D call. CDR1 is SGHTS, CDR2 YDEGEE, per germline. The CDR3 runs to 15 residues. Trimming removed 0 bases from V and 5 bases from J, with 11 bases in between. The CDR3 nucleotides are TGTGCCAGCAGCTTGGGGTCTCTCTGGAATGAAAAACTGTTTTTT. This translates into CASSLGSLWNEKLFF.

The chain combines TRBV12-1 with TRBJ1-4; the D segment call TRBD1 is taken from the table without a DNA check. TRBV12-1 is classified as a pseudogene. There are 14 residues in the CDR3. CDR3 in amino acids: CASSPRTRNEKLFF. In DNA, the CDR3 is TGTGCCAGCAGCCCGCGGACACGGAATGAAAAACTGTTTTTT.

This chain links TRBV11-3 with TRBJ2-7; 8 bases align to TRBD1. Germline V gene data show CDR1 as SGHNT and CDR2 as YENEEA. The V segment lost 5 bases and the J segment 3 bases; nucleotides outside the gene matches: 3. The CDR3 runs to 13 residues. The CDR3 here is CASSRDRNYEQYF. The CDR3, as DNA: TGTGCCAGCAGCCGGGACAGGAACTACGAGCAGTACTTC. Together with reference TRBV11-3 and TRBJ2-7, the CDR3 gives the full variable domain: EAGVVQSPRYKIIEKKQPVAFWCNPISGHNTLYWYLQNLGQGPELLIRYENEEAVDDSQLPKDRFSAERLKGVDSTLKIQPAELGDSAVYLCASSRDRNYEQYFGPGTRLTVT.

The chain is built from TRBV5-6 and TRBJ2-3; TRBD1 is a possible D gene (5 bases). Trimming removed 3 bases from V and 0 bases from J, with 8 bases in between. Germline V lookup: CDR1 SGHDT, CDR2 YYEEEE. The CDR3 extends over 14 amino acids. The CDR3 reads CASSWGPSTDTQYF. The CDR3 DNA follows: TGTGCCAGCAGCTGGGGCCCCAGCACAGATACGCAGTATTTT.

In nucleotides, the CDR3 is TGTGCCAGCCGAACCGCGGACGGCTACACCTTC. It is translated as CASRTADGYTF. The gene calls are TRBV11-3 and TRBJ1-2; D uncertain. The V gene lost 8 bases and the J gene lost 8 bases, with 12 bases spanning the gap. Germline V gene data show CDR1 as SGHNT and CDR2 as YENEEA. The CDR3 contains 11 residues. The full variable domain, in which reference TRBV11-3 and TRBJ1-2 provide the parts outside the CDR3, is EAGVVQSPRYKIIEKKQPVAFWCNPISGHNTLYWYLQNLGQGPELLIRYENEEAVDDSQLPKDRFSAERLKGVDSTLKIQPAELGDSAVYLCASRTADGYTFGSGTRLTVV.

The CDR3 DNA reads TGTGCCAGCAGCTTTACCCGGGACAGGGCTGAAAAACTGTTTTTT. Its protein is CASSFTRDRAEKLFF. V and J are TRBV5-6 and TRBJ1-4; 9 bases map to TRBD1. The junction had 6 bases not matched to a gene; V was cut back by 2 bases and J by 7 bases. This CDR3 contains 15 residues. CDR1 and CDR2 from the germline V gene are SGHDT and YYEEEE.

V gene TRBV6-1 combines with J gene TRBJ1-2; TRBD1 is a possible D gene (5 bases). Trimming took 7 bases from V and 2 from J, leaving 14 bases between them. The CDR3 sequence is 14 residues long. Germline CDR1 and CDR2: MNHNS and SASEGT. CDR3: CASTPSGDNYGYTF. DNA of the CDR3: TGTGCCAGCACCCCTTCGGGGGACAACTATGGCTACACCTTC.

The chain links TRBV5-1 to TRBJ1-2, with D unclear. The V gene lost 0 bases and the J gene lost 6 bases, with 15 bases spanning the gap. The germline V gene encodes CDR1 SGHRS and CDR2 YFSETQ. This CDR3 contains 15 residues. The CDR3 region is CASSLGGTISDGYTF. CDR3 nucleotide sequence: TGCGCCAGCAGCTTGGGCGGTACCATCTCGGATGGCTACACCTTC.